The T cell receptor (beta chain) described here comes from a study of blood T cell repertoires in COVID-19. Study overall: T cells, B-cell-depleted T cells, or PBMCs supplied cDNA or gDNA.

Generated by immunoSEQ multiplex PCR, the TCRdb table keeps only in-frame clones and is missing some. The sample lists more than 150,000 clones; more than 90% were seen once. Germline lookup yields CDR1 SGHTA and CDR2 FQGNSA. This CDR3 comprises 13 residues. The ends were cut back, 5 bases at V and 2 bases at J, with 6 bases in the middle. The receptor comes from a man aged 50 or older with acute or convalescent COVID-19. V gene TRBV7-2 combines with J gene TRBJ2-2; D is ambiguous. The sequenced material came from peripheral blood. The CDR3 sequence: CASSPRNTGELFF. The CDR3 DNA reads as TGTGCCAGCAGCCCTCGTAACACCGGGGAGCTGTTTTTT.